The text below deals with one T cell receptor (beta chain). Its antigen is unidentified. Sequencing was performed with immunoSEQ multiplex PCR; in TCRdb, only in-frame clones are kept and a portion is missing. The sample has about 480,000 clones; around 88% are singletons. CDR1 is LNHDA, CDR2 SQIVND, per germline (reference sequence). V trimming: 4 bases; J trimming: 3 bases; junction bases outside the gene matches: 14. The CDR3 consists of 19 residues. The entry originates in a study of Ad26.COV2.S vaccination and SARS-CoV-2 variants. Broader study findings: There was a possibility that the TCR breadth and depth analyses underestimated total T cell responses.

Treatment of the sample: around 19 received Ad26.COV2.S at low or high dose, single or two shots; about 5 received placebo; per-sample allocation not given. Sample collection was performed on day 63 after the first vaccine or placebo injection. The vaccine delivered Wuhan-strain SARS-CoV-2 spike through an Ad26 vector. The sequence was collected from a person between 18 and 60 years old who received the Ad26.COV2.S COVID-19 vaccine or a placebo. The chain links TRBV19 to TRBJ2-7, with 14 bases fitting TRBD2. Sequencing was performed on peripheral blood, taken in a trial of Ad26.COV2.S vaccine versus placebo. DNA for the CDR3: TGTGCCAGTAGTAGAACAGGACTAGCGGGAGGAGGCCCTTTCTACGAGCAGTACTTC. It translates to CASSRTGLAGGGPFYEQYF.